This T cell receptor beta chain was identified during a study of read filtering for tumor transcriptome and immune sequencing. From about 400 ng of RNA, a library with molecular barcoded alpha/delta and beta/gamma adaptors was made. TCRdb called the reads again in MiXCR, with one record for every CDR3 protein. The sample has 40,000 or so distinct CDR3 sequences; roughly an eighth are singletons. In this sample, this clonotype turned up many times. Sequencing was performed on a population of CD138-negative cells sorted from bone marrow. This receptor was taken from a donor aged 40 or older with multiple myeloma.

The CDR3 nucleotides are TGTGCCAGCAGTTATGAGGCCCGGAGAGGCTACGAGCAGTACTTC. Amino acid sequence: CASSYEARRGYEQYF. This chain uses TRBV6-6 with TRBJ2-7; D gene ambiguous. Trimming removed 3 bases from V and 3 bases from J, with 15 bases in between. CDR1 is MNHNY, CDR2 SVGAGI, per germline (reference sequence). The CDR3 is made up of 15 amino acids.